Listed below are T cell receptor beta chains from one sample, sequenced in a study of T cells after yellow fever vaccination. TCRdb ran MiXCR on the 5' RACE reads and lists one entry per CDR3 protein. The sample comprises approximately 180,000 distinct CDR3 sequences, 5.5% to 8% of which are singletons, and less than 3.5% rests with the top ten. The material was CD4+ T cells sorted from PBMCs, obtained on the day of the first yellow fever vaccination. The source of these receptors is a man younger than 35 who received the YFV17D yellow fever vaccine. Both conserved end residues are part of each CDR3. The D gene is left open where the match is weak. Rows may omit the clone size; those that give it use once, few, many or a size class.

J gene: TRBJ2-5
V gene: TRBV12-3/TRBV12-4
clone size: many
D gene: NA
CDR3 protein: CASSQVEETQYF
CDR3 DNA: TGTGCCAGCAGCCAGGTTGAAGAGACCCAGTACTTC

J gene: TRBJ2-3
V gene: TRBV11-2
clone size: NA
D gene: NA
CDR3 protein: CASSDGIFIDTQYF
CDR3 DNA: TGTGCCAGCAGCGACGGAATATTCATTGATACGCAGTATTTT

J gene: TRBJ2-3
V gene: TRBV12-3/TRBV12-4
clone size: NA
D gene: TRBD1
CDR3 protein: CASSFSGGSADTQYF
CDR3 DNA: TGTGCCAGCAGTTTCTCAGGGGGCAGTGCAGATACGCAGTATTTT

J gene: TRBJ2-1
V gene: TRBV5-1
clone size: few
D gene: NA
CDR3 protein: CASSLDLGLHNEQFF
CDR3 DNA: TGCGCCAGCAGCTTGGATCTCGGACTACACAATGAGCAGTTCTTC

J gene: TRBJ1-2
V gene: TRBV28
clone size: many
D gene: NA
CDR3 protein: CASSPGESYGYTF
CDR3 DNA: TGTGCCAGCAGCCCCGGCGAGAGCTATGGCTACACCTTC

J gene: TRBJ1-2
V gene: TRBV4-3
clone size: many
D gene: TRBD1
CDR3 protein: CASSQPHGTGAYTF
CDR3 DNA: TGCGCCAGCAGCCAACCCCACGGGACAGGGGCCTACACCTTC

J gene: TRBJ2-6
V gene: TRBV5-4
clone size: NA
D gene: NA
CDR3 protein: CASSLARASGANVLTF
CDR3 DNA: TGTGCCAGCAGCTTGGCCAGGGCTTCTGGGGCCAACGTCCTGACTTTC

J gene: TRBJ2-3
V gene: TRBV24-1
clone size: few
D gene: NA
CDR3 protein: CATSVGPGTDTQYF
CDR3 DNA: TGTGCCACCAGTGTTGGGCCCGGCACAGATACGCAGTATTTT

J gene: TRBJ2-7
V gene: TRBV7-9
clone size: NA
D gene: TRBD1
CDR3 protein: CASSPSDRGDSYEQYF
CDR3 DNA: TGTGCCAGCAGTCCATCAGACAGGGGGGATTCCTACGAGCAGTACTTC

J gene: TRBJ2-5
V gene: TRBV29-1
clone size: few
D gene: TRBD2
CDR3 protein: CSVGGTSAEETQYF
CDR3 DNA: TGCAGCGTTGGAGGGACTAGTGCAGAAGAGACCCAGTACTTC

J gene: TRBJ2-2
V gene: TRBV6-5
clone size: many
D gene: NA
CDR3 protein: CASSYSSHANTGELFF
CDR3 DNA: TGTGCCAGCAGTTACTCGTCACATGCTAACACCGGGGAGCTGTTTTTT

J gene: TRBJ2-5
V gene: TRBV7-3
clone size: NA
D gene: TRBD2
CDR3 protein: CASSTYAGGLETQYF
CDR3 DNA: TGTGCCAGCAGCACCTACGCGGGGGGGTTGGAGACCCAGTACTTC

J gene: TRBJ2-3
V gene: TRBV20-1
clone size: NA
D gene: TRBD2
CDR3 protein: CSAFKTSGGADTQYF
CDR3 DNA: TGCAGTGCTTTCAAGACTAGCGGGGGGGCAGATACGCAGTATTTT

J gene: TRBJ2-2
V gene: TRBV5-1
clone size: many
D gene: TRBD2
CDR3 protein: CASSGLSGTSNTGELFF
CDR3 DNA: TGCGCCAGCAGCGGACTTAGCGGGACCTCGAACACCGGGGAGCTGTTTTTT

J gene: TRBJ1-6
V gene: TRBV11-1
clone size: NA
D gene: TRBD1
CDR3 protein: CASSSSTSAYRGGTPLHF
CDR3 DNA: TGTGCCAGCAGCTCCTCCACTTCTGCCTACAGGGGTGGAACACCCCTCCACTTT

J gene: TRBJ1-6
V gene: TRBV7-3
clone size: many
D gene: TRBD1
CDR3 protein: CASSLVQGDSPLHF
CDR3 DNA: TGTGCCAGCAGCTTAGTGCAGGGGGATTCACCCCTCCACTTT

J gene: TRBJ1-6
V gene: TRBV7-9
clone size: NA
D gene: NA
CDR3 protein: CASSGGASPLHF
CDR3 DNA: TGTGCCAGCAGTGGAGGGGCCTCACCCCTCCACTTT

J gene: TRBJ2-2
V gene: TRBV12-5
clone size: few
D gene: NA
CDR3 protein: CASGLIVWDGRRTNTGELFF
CDR3 DNA: TGTGCTAGTGGTTTGATAGTCTGGGACGGAAGACGGACGAACACCGGGGAGCTGTTTTTT

J gene: TRBJ2-7
V gene: TRBV20-1
clone size: few
D gene: NA
CDR3 protein: CSASRTASSYEQYF
CDR3 DNA: TGCAGTGCTTCCCGGACAGCAAGCTCCTACGAGCAGTACTTC

J gene: TRBJ2-2
V gene: TRBV7-2
clone size: NA
D gene: TRBD1
CDR3 protein: CASSFGQGTGELFF
CDR3 DNA: TGTGCCAGCAGCTTTGGACAGGGGACCGGGGAGCTGTTTTTT